The T cell receptor (beta chain) under discussion was sequenced for a study of regulatory T cells in long-lasting Graves disease. Broader study findings: TCR diversity was lower in persistent Graves' patients (versus newly diagnosed ones). TRBV28, TRBJ1-2 and TRBJ2-5 emerged as the favored segments in persistent disease.

Indicated time point: newly diagnosed GD, antithyroid drugs for less than 3 months. Making the TCR library involved RNA that had been extracted from PBMCs. Germline lookup yields CDR1 MNHNS and CDR2 SASEGT. The CDR3 is made up of 13 amino acids. Trimming took 10 bases from V and 10 from J, leaving 20 bases between them. This clonotype showed up many times. Its specificity is not known. Arm-PCR of CDR3 regions with iRepertoire HTBI primers generated TCR beta libraries. TCRdb processed the multiplex PCR reads anew with MiXCR; each CDR3 protein has one entry. The table shows around 480,000 distinct CDR3 sequences, with roughly 15% occurring only once. These data were also filed under a second study, of T cells in Graves' hyperthyroidism and ophthalmopathy. This second study says: The authors deemed Graves' hyperthyroidism stable absent ophthalmopathy progression within 18 months.

The chain links TRBV6-1 to TRBJ2-1; D could derive from TRBD1 or TRBD2 (5 bases each). The sample in question was peripheral blood mononuclear cells (PBMCs), obtained at new diagnosis, from a patient treated with antithyroid drugs. The receptor was isolated from a woman aged 35 to 59 with Graves disease. CDR3 region: CAIKQGEGIEQFF. In DNA, the CDR3 is TGTGCCATTAAGCAGGGTGAGGGCATCGAGCAGTTCTTC.